This TCR beta chain appears in the sequencing data of a study of T cells expressing NK-cell markers. Overall study context: Each TCR beta repertoire originated in sorted T cells that were CD3+CD56+NKG2C+, CD3+CD56+NKG2C- or CD3+CD56-NKG2C+.

Germline V gene sequence: CDR1 DFQATT, CDR2 SNEGSKA (reference sequence). This CDR3 spans 14 amino acids. Study-level results: Nothing established the HCMV specificity of expanded NKG2C+ T cell clones. Among several donors, these clonotypes also ranked first in the CD3+CD56-NKG2C+ fraction.

A remark on this clonotype: The antigen is unknown.

5'RACE template switching with UMIs generated TCR beta cDNA. After re-calling the 5' RACE reads, TCRdb lists one entry per CDR3 protein, DNA absent. This sample contains about 260,000 distinct CDR3 sequences. The V and J genes are TRBV20-1 and TRBJ2-5; TCRdb calls TRBD2, which cannot be checked without DNA. The TCR originated in a man aged 18 to 29 in good health. The specimen was blood T cells: a sorted CD56 or NKG2C T cell subset, CD4+ or CD8+ T cells, or bulk PBMC T cells (not recorded which). The CDR3 loop is CSAREGSLEETQYF.